This T cell receptor (beta chain) was recovered during a study of shared clonotypes between healthy human individuals. Profiling relied on immunoSEQ multiplex PCR, and the TCRdb table lists in-frame clones only, not all of them. The sample contains 2.3 million or so clones, more than 85% of which appear only once. Germline CDR1 and CDR2: SGHAT and FQDESV (reference sequence). This CDR3 comprises 13 residues. Losses at the gene ends were 3 bases for V and 3 bases for J; bases not matched to a gene: 1. The clonotype comes from a man younger than 30 in good health. Some clones in this sample may be carry-over from other donors' samples. The source material was naive CD4+ T cells from PBMCs. Subset in this sample: CD45RA+ positively selected. This chain joins TRBV11-1 and TRBJ2-7, with 8 bases matching TRBD1. CDR3 coding DNA: TGTGCCAGCAGCTTTGACAGGGGCTACGAGCAGTACTTC. Residues: CASSFDRGYEQYF.